These T cell receptor beta chains were read from a single sample in a study of shared clonotypes between healthy human individuals. Method: immunoSEQ multiplex PCR; TCRdb's copy keeps in-frame clones and lacks some. The profile shows some 2.3 million clones, approximately 95% of them singletons. Sample: naive CD4+ T cells from PBMCs. Receptors were obtained from a man in his late teens or twenties in good health. Some clones in this sample may be carry-over from other donors' samples. Both conserved end residues are part of each CDR3. Fields, in order: D gene, clone size, J gene, CDR3 length, V gene, CDR3 DNA, CDR3 protein. A D gene is named only where the DNA matches it firmly. Size values are once, few and many counts, or a class for expanded clones, and some rows have none.

D gene: .
clone size: .
J gene: TRBJ2-6
CDR3 length: 18
V gene: TRBV5-8
CDR3 DNA: TGTGCCAGCAGCTTTCACGGGGGACTTACCTCTGGGGCCAACGTCCTGACTTTC
CDR3 protein: CASSFHGGLTSGANVLTF

D gene: .
clone size: .
J gene: TRBJ1-5
CDR3 length: 13
V gene: TRBV30
CDR3 DNA: TGTGCCTGGAGTCGACGTAGCAATCAGCCCCAGCATTTT
CDR3 protein: CAWSRRSNQPQHF

D gene: TRBD1
clone size: .
J gene: TRBJ2-1
CDR3 length: 15
V gene: TRBV5-1
CDR3 DNA: TGCGCCAGCAGCTTGGAAGCAGGGGGATACGATGAGCAGTTCTTC
CDR3 protein: CASSLEAGGYDEQFF

D gene: .
clone size: .
J gene: TRBJ2-1
CDR3 length: 15
V gene: TRBV10-3
CDR3 DNA: TGTGCCATCAGTGAGTCGGGGGTTGGATACAATGAGCAGTTCTTC
CDR3 protein: CAISESGVGYNEQFF

D gene: TRBD1
clone size: .
J gene: TRBJ1-2
CDR3 length: 12
V gene: TRBV2
CDR3 DNA: TGTGCCAGCGTCAGGACAGGGTATGGCTACACCTTC
CDR3 protein: CASVRTGYGYTF

D gene: TRBD2
clone size: .
J gene: TRBJ2-1
CDR3 length: 14
V gene: TRBV19
CDR3 DNA: TGTGCCAGTAGTATCCAGCGGGGTTACAATGAGCAGTTCTTC
CDR3 protein: CASSIQRGYNEQFF

D gene: .
clone size: .
J gene: TRBJ2-3
CDR3 length: 16
V gene: TRBV5-8
CDR3 DNA: TGTGCCAGCAGCTTGGGGGACCTATCCCCCCCAGGTACGCAGTATTTT
CDR3 protein: CASSLGDLSPPGTQYF

D gene: TRBD1
clone size: .
J gene: TRBJ2-1
CDR3 length: 16
V gene: TRBV5-1
CDR3 DNA: TGCGCCAGCAGCCCGGGCGGGACAGGGTCCTACAATGAGCAGTTCTTC
CDR3 protein: CASSPGGTGSYNEQFF

D gene: .
clone size: .
J gene: TRBJ2-2
CDR3 length: 16
V gene: TRBV4-3
CDR3 DNA: TGCGCCAGCAGCCAAGAGGACAGGGAGGGTGCCGGGGAGCTGTTTTTT
CDR3 protein: CASSQEDREGAGELFF

D gene: .
clone size: .
J gene: TRBJ2-2
CDR3 length: 16
V gene: TRBV4-2
CDR3 DNA: TGTGCCAGCAGCCAAGATCTTGTAGCGAGCGGCGGGGAGCTGTTTTTT
CDR3 protein: CASSQDLVASGGELFF

D gene: TRBD1
clone size: .
J gene: TRBJ1-5
CDR3 length: 15
V gene: TRBV7-9
CDR3 DNA: TGTGCCAGCAGCTCGGGAGGACAGGGCAATCAGCCCCAGCATTTT
CDR3 protein: CASSSGGQGNQPQHF

D gene: .
clone size: .
J gene: TRBJ2-1
CDR3 length: 16
V gene: TRBV11-2
CDR3 DNA: TGTGCCAGCAGCTTAGGTGTTGGGGTCTCCTACAATGAGCAGTTCTTC
CDR3 protein: CASSLGVGVSYNEQFF

D gene: .
clone size: .
J gene: TRBJ2-3
CDR3 length: 13
V gene: TRBV7-9
CDR3 DNA: TGTGCCAGCAGCTTAGGGACGGCAGATACGCAGTATTTT
CDR3 protein: CASSLGTADTQYF

D gene: .
clone size: .
J gene: TRBJ2-2
CDR3 length: 13
V gene: TRBV11-2
CDR3 DNA: TGTGCCAGCAGCTTTCGAGGGACCGGGGAGCTGTTTTTT
CDR3 protein: CASSFRGTGELFF

D gene: TRBD1
clone size: .
J gene: TRBJ2-6
CDR3 length: 17
V gene: TRBV5-4
CDR3 DNA: TGTGCCAGCAGCCCCCGGGACAGACCCTCTGGGGCCAACGTCCTGACTTTC
CDR3 protein: CASSPRDRPSGANVLTF

D gene: .
clone size: .
J gene: TRBJ2-7
CDR3 length: 14
V gene: TRBV11-2
CDR3 DNA: TGTGCCAGCAGCGCTCTAAAAGGACGTCTCGAGCAGTACTTC
CDR3 protein: CASSALKGRLEQYF

D gene: .
clone size: .
J gene: TRBJ1-1
CDR3 length: 14
V gene: TRBV7-9
CDR3 DNA: TGTGCCAGCAGCTTAGAAGGAGGGAACACTGAAGCTTTCTTT
CDR3 protein: CASSLEGGNTEAFF

D gene: TRBD1
clone size: once
J gene: TRBJ1-6
CDR3 length: 16
V gene: TRBV10-3
CDR3 DNA: TGTGCCATCAGTGATAACAGGGGGTTCGATAATTCACCCCTCCACTTT
CDR3 protein: CAISDNRGFDNSPLHF

D gene: .
clone size: once
J gene: TRBJ2-7
CDR3 length: 13
V gene: TRBV30
CDR3 DNA: TGTGCCTGGCATACTACAGGATCTTACGAGCAGTACTTC
CDR3 protein: CAWHTTGSYEQYF

D gene: TRBD1
clone size: .
J gene: TRBJ1-4
CDR3 length: 15
V gene: TRBV28
CDR3 DNA: TGTGCCAGCAGTTCTCGGACAGGGGGGAATGAAAAACTGTTTTTT
CDR3 protein: CASSSRTGGNEKLFF

D gene: .
clone size: once
J gene: TRBJ1-2
CDR3 length: 15
V gene: TRBV5-1
CDR3 DNA: TGCGCCAGCAGCTTGGCCGGGACCGCGAACTATGGCTACACCTTC
CDR3 protein: CASSLAGTANYGYTF

D gene: .
clone size: .
J gene: TRBJ1-3
CDR3 length: 14
V gene: TRBV7-3
CDR3 DNA: TGTGCCAGCAGCCCCGCAGGGCTTGGAAACACCATATATTTT
CDR3 protein: CASSPAGLGNTIYF

D gene: TRBD2
clone size: .
J gene: TRBJ2-3
CDR3 length: 14
V gene: TRBV28
CDR3 DNA: TGTGCCAGCAGTTTATTGGGGGGAGGGGATACGCAGTATTTT
CDR3 protein: CASSLLGGGDTQYF

D gene: .
clone size: .
J gene: TRBJ1-5
CDR3 length: 16
V gene: TRBV28
CDR3 DNA: TGTGCCAGCAGACGGGGTAGGAGGGTCGGTGGACAGCCCCAGCATTTT
CDR3 protein: CASRRGRRVGGQPQHF

D gene: .
clone size: .
J gene: TRBJ2-3
CDR3 length: 12
V gene: TRBV29-1
CDR3 DNA: TGCAGCGTTGGGCCGGCCACAGATACGCAGTATTTT
CDR3 protein: CSVGPATDTQYF

D gene: TRBD2
clone size: .
J gene: TRBJ2-1
CDR3 length: 15
V gene: TRBV4-3
CDR3 DNA: TGCGCCAGCAGCCGCGAAGGAGGGAGGGTCAATGAGCAGTTCTTC
CDR3 protein: CASSREGGRVNEQFF

D gene: TRBD1
clone size: .
J gene: TRBJ2-7
CDR3 length: 15
V gene: TRBV5-1
CDR3 DNA: TGCGCCAGCAGCTCGACATCGGGACAGGTCTACGAGCAGTACTTC
CDR3 protein: CASSSTSGQVYEQYF

D gene: TRBD1
clone size: .
J gene: TRBJ1-2
CDR3 length: 15
V gene: TRBV25-1
CDR3 DNA: TGTGCCAGCAGTCCCCGGGACAGGGGATTATATGGCTACACCTTC
CDR3 protein: CASSPRDRGLYGYTF

D gene: TRBD2
clone size: .
J gene: TRBJ2-3
CDR3 length: 17
V gene: TRBV28
CDR3 DNA: TGTGCCAGCGGCAGGGTACTAGCGGGAGGGCCGACAGATACGCAGTATTTT
CDR3 protein: CASGRVLAGGPTDTQYF

D gene: .
clone size: .
J gene: TRBJ1-2
CDR3 length: 13
V gene: TRBV29-1
CDR3 DNA: TGCAGCGTCGTCCCCCTCTATTCGGGTGGCTACACCTTC
CDR3 protein: CSVVPLYSGGYTF

D gene: .
clone size: .
J gene: TRBJ1-3
CDR3 length: 15
V gene: TRBV7-3
CDR3 DNA: TGTGCCAGCAGCTTATCCCTGATAGGGGGAAACACCATATATTTT
CDR3 protein: CASSLSLIGGNTIYF

D gene: TRBD2
clone size: .
J gene: TRBJ2-2
CDR3 length: 16
V gene: TRBV11-2
CDR3 DNA: TGTGCCAGCTCGGGACTAGCGGGAGTGCGGACCGGGGAGCTGTTTTTT
CDR3 protein: CASSGLAGVRTGELFF

D gene: TRBD2
clone size: .
J gene: TRBJ2-5
CDR3 length: 15
V gene: TRBV4-1
CDR3 DNA: TGCGCCAGCAGCCAAGGGCGGGAGCGGTTGGAGACCCAGTACTTC
CDR3 protein: CASSQGRERLETQYF

D gene: .
clone size: .
J gene: TRBJ1-2
CDR3 length: 12
V gene: TRBV28
CDR3 DNA: TGTGCCAGCAGCCTGACAGAGTATGGCTACACCTTC
CDR3 protein: CASSLTEYGYTF

D gene: .
clone size: .
J gene: TRBJ1-5
CDR3 length: 13
V gene: TRBV6-5
CDR3 DNA: TGTGCCAGCAGCAAGGGGGTGTCGCAGCCCCAGCATTTT
CDR3 protein: CASSKGVSQPQHF

D gene: TRBD2
clone size: .
J gene: TRBJ2-3
CDR3 length: 18
V gene: TRBV5-4
CDR3 DNA: TGTGCCAGCAGAGTCAGGGCTAGCGGGAGCCCTAGCACAGATACGCAGTATTTT
CDR3 protein: CASRVRASGSPSTDTQYF

D gene: .
clone size: once
J gene: TRBJ1-2
CDR3 length: 15
V gene: TRBV29-1
CDR3 DNA: TGCAGCGTGTCTGTTGGGGGCAGAGAAAACTATGGCTACACCTTC
CDR3 protein: CSVSVGGRENYGYTF

D gene: TRBD2
clone size: .
J gene: TRBJ2-1
CDR3 length: 17
V gene: TRBV27
CDR3 DNA: TGTGCCAGCAGCCACCGTCGCGGGACTAGCACGAACAATGAGCAGTTCTTC
CDR3 protein: CASSHRRGTSTNNEQFF

D gene: TRBD2
clone size: .
J gene: TRBJ2-2
CDR3 length: 16
V gene: TRBV19
CDR3 DNA: TGTGCCAGTAGTAGACTAGCGGGAGATCACACCGGGGAGCTGTTTTTT
CDR3 protein: CASSRLAGDHTGELFF

D gene: .
clone size: .
J gene: TRBJ2-5
CDR3 length: 13
V gene: TRBV2
CDR3 DNA: TGTGCCAGCAGGGTCAGGGTTTGGGAGACCCAGTACTTC
CDR3 protein: CASRVRVWETQYF

D gene: TRBD2
clone size: .
J gene: TRBJ2-7
CDR3 length: 15
V gene: TRBV28
CDR3 DNA: TGTGCCAGCAGTCGGACCAAGCGGGGGAGCTACGAGCAGTACTTC
CDR3 protein: CASSRTKRGSYEQYF

D gene: TRBD1
clone size: .
J gene: TRBJ1-2
CDR3 length: 14
V gene: TRBV27
CDR3 DNA: TGTGCCAGCAGTTCCACTGGGACAGGGCATGGCTACACCTTC
CDR3 protein: CASSSTGTGHGYTF

D gene: TRBD2
clone size: .
J gene: TRBJ2-1
CDR3 length: 18
V gene: TRBV19
CDR3 DNA: TGTGCCAGTAGGCCAGGAATCACTAGCGGAAGCTCCTACAATGAGCAGTTCTTC
CDR3 protein: CASRPGITSGSSYNEQFF

D gene: .
clone size: .
J gene: TRBJ2-3
CDR3 length: 10
V gene: TRBV20-1
CDR3 DNA: TGCAGTGCAACAAGAGATACGCAGTATTTT
CDR3 protein: CSATRDTQYF

D gene: TRBD2
clone size: once
J gene: TRBJ2-3
CDR3 length: 16
V gene: TRBV9
CDR3 DNA: TGTGCCAGCAGCGTAGACCGGCTAGCGGGAGGCGATACGCAGTATTTT
CDR3 protein: CASSVDRLAGGDTQYF

D gene: .
clone size: .
J gene: TRBJ2-7
CDR3 length: 15
V gene: TRBV10-1
CDR3 DNA: TGCGCCAGCAGTGAGGGCGGGACGCCTGACTACGAGCAGTACTTC
CDR3 protein: CASSEGGTPDYEQYF

D gene: .
clone size: .
J gene: TRBJ2-7
CDR3 length: 14
V gene: TRBV10-3
CDR3 DNA: TGTGCCGCGAGTCAACAGGGATATTCCTACGAGCAGTACTTC
CDR3 protein: CAASQQGYSYEQYF

D gene: TRBD1
clone size: .
J gene: TRBJ1-1
CDR3 length: 14
V gene: TRBV25-1
CDR3 DNA: TGTGCCAGCAGACCCGGACAGGGGAACACTGAAGCTTTCTTT
CDR3 protein: CASRPGQGNTEAFF

D gene: .
clone size: .
J gene: TRBJ2-7
CDR3 length: 14
V gene: TRBV30
CDR3 DNA: TGTGCCTGGACCATATTCCGGACGGGGCGGGAGCAGTACTTC
CDR3 protein: CAWTIFRTGREQYF

D gene: .
clone size: .
J gene: TRBJ2-5
CDR3 length: 12
V gene: TRBV2
CDR3 DNA: TGTGCCAGCAGTAGGGACCAAGAGACCCAGTACTTC
CDR3 protein: CASSRDQETQYF

D gene: .
clone size: .
J gene: TRBJ1-1
CDR3 length: 14
V gene: TRBV7-3
CDR3 DNA: TGTGCCAGCAGCTTAACCCGGGATGCTGGGAAAGCTTTCTTT
CDR3 protein: CASSLTRDAGKAFF

D gene: .
clone size: .
J gene: TRBJ1-1
CDR3 length: 16
V gene: TRBV5-6
CDR3 DNA: TGTGCCAGCGGCAGAGGACCGAGGGGTACGGACACTGAAGCTTTCTTT
CDR3 protein: CASGRGPRGTDTEAFF

D gene: .
clone size: .
J gene: TRBJ1-1
CDR3 length: 14
V gene: TRBV6-6
CDR3 DNA: TGTGCCAGCAGCCGAGGGTCTCTTAACACTGAAGCTTTCTTT
CDR3 protein: CASSRGSLNTEAFF

D gene: .
clone size: .
J gene: TRBJ2-2
CDR3 length: 14
V gene: TRBV9
CDR3 DNA: TGTGCCAGCAGCAATGCGCAGAACACCGGGGAGCTGTTTTTT
CDR3 protein: CASSNAQNTGELFF

D gene: .
clone size: .
J gene: TRBJ2-7
CDR3 length: 12
V gene: TRBV28
CDR3 DNA: TGTGCCGCAGGGGAGAGGGGCGGCGAGCAGTACTTC
CDR3 protein: CAAGERGGEQYF

D gene: TRBD2
clone size: .
J gene: TRBJ2-1
CDR3 length: 20
V gene: TRBV9
CDR3 DNA: TGTGCCAGCAGCGTCGCACCCGGACTAGCGGGAGGGCGCTCCTACAATGAGCAGTTCTTC
CDR3 protein: CASSVAPGLAGGRSYNEQFF

D gene: .
clone size: .
J gene: TRBJ1-4
CDR3 length: 15
V gene: TRBV15
CDR3 DNA: TGTGCCACCAGCAGAGATCTACAGGGAAGGGAAAAACTGTTTTTT
CDR3 protein: CATSRDLQGREKLFF

D gene: .
clone size: .
J gene: TRBJ2-1
CDR3 length: 15
V gene: TRBV28
CDR3 DNA: TGTGCCAGCAGTACCGCAGGGAGCTCCTACAATGAGCAGTTCTTC
CDR3 protein: CASSTAGSSYNEQFF

D gene: TRBD1
clone size: .
J gene: TRBJ2-1
CDR3 length: 12
V gene: TRBV7-2
CDR3 DNA: TGTGCCAGCAGCCGACAGGGTCATGAGCAGTTCTTC
CDR3 protein: CASSRQGHEQFF

D gene: .
clone size: .
J gene: TRBJ2-3
CDR3 length: 14
V gene: TRBV6-1
CDR3 DNA: TGTGCCAGCAGCGGAAGGGGGAACGTCGATACGCAGTATTTT
CDR3 protein: CASSGRGNVDTQYF